This TCR beta chain derives from a study of blood T cell repertoires in COVID-19. The overall study: Italy, Spain and the United States were the sources of the convalescent and acute COVID-19 samples. T cells, B-cell-depleted T cells, or PBMCs provided the cDNA or gDNA that served as material.

Participants reported their clinical history, and cohort assignment relied on those reports. In germline, CDR1 is GTSNPN, CDR2 SVGIG (reference sequence). The V gene end was trimmed by 1 base and the J gene end by 4 bases; junction bases not matched to a gene: 9. The CDR3 covers 15 residues. As originally analysed: Amplification of reference gene primers was used by the study to estimate nucleated cell counts. Here immunoSEQ multiplex PCR was the method, and the copy in TCRdb shows in-frame clones only, minus some. The DNA gave D and trimming, while V, J and clone size come from that table. Here the sample spans about 210,000 clones, around 81% being singletons. This clone showed up just once.

The sequenced sample consisted of PBMCs or T cells enriched from blood (not recorded which). The rearrangement uses TRBV30 and TRBJ1-2; 7 bases are shared with TRBD1. The source of this sequence is a woman in her forties or fifties with acute COVID-19. CDR3 DNA sequence: TGTGCCTGGAGTGAGCAGGGGGACAGCGCCTATGGCTACACCTTC. Its translation: CAWSEQGDSAYGYTF. The full variable domain, in which reference TRBV30 and TRBJ1-2 provide the parts outside the CDR3, is SQTIHQWPATLVQPVGSPLSLECTVEGTSNPNLYWYRQAAGRGLQLLFYSVGIGQISSEVPQNLSASRPQDRQFILSSKKLLLSDSGFYLCAWSEQGDSAYGYTFGSGTRLTVV.